Listed here are 12 T cell receptor beta chains from one sample, sequenced in a study of shared clonotypes between healthy human individuals. Assay: immunoSEQ multiplex PCR; the TCRdb copy retains only in-frame clones and omits some. The data hold some 800,000 clones, with about 92% observed a single time. Naive CD8 cells were CD45RO-negative, positively selected for CCR7, excluding terminally differentiated effector memory CD45RA+ cells. The specimen sequenced was naive CD8+ T cells sorted from blood. The receptor source for this set is a man aged 25-45 years in good health.

The chain combines TRBV7-9 with TRBJ2-6, with TRBD1 as a possible D gene (5 bases). V gave up 4 bases and J gave up 0 bases, with 16 bases separating them. The CDR3 loop spans 18 amino acids. CDR1 and CDR2 (germline): SEHNR, FQNEAQ (reference sequence). CDR3 nucleotides: TGTGCCAGCAGCTGGACCGACAGTGGGTACTCTGGGGCCAACGTCCTGACTTTC. Its translation: CASSWTDSGYSGANVLTF. Based on the CDR3 plus reference TRBV7-9 and TRBJ2-6, the full variable domain is DTGVSQNPRHKITKRGQNVTFRCDPISEHNRLYWYRQTLGQGPEFLTYFQNEAQLEKSRLLSDRFSAERPKGSFSTLEIQRTEQGDSAMYLCASSWTDSGYSGANVLTFGAGSRLTVL.

The rearrangement uses TRBV7-8 and TRBJ2-2; D is undetermined. The CDR3 length is 12 residues. CDR1 and CDR2 (germline): SGHVS, FQNEAQ. The ends were cut back, 1 base at V and 10 bases at J, with 7 bases in the middle. CDR3 in amino acids: CASSLVWAELFF. The CDR3 DNA is TGTGCCAGCAGCTTAGTCTGGGCGGAGCTGTTTTTT.

The V call is TRBV28, the J call TRBJ1-5; 8 bases agree with TRBD1. Germline V gives CDR1 MDHEN, CDR2 SYDVKM. The CDR3 covers 18 residues. With 3 bases clipped from V and 3 bases from J, the junction kept 13 bases outside the gene matches. CDR3 nucleotide sequence: TGTGCCAGCAGTTTGGAGGACAGGGCGGGATCCCTCAATCAGCCCCAGCATTTT. It specifies CASSLEDRAGSLNQPQHF.

The chain couples TRBV10-3 to TRBJ2-7; 7 bases align to TRBD2. The V segment lost 5 bases and the J segment 5 bases; nucleotides outside the gene matches: 9. Germline-derived CDR1 and CDR2 are ENHRY and SYGVKD. The CDR3 runs to 14 residues. CDR3: CAISYSGGRDEQYF. CDR3 nucleotides: TGTGCCATCAGTTATTCGGGGGGTCGGGACGAGCAGTACTTC.

This clone was counted a few times. The chain links TRBV2 to TRBJ2-7; no firm D call. Germline loops: CDR1 SNHLY, CDR2 FYNNEI. The CDR3 sequence is 14 residues long. V shed 7 bases and J shed 2 bases, with 15 bases lying between them. The CDR3 region has the DNA TGTGCCAGCACCCCGCAAATTGGGACCTACGAGCAGTACTTC. Residues: CASTPQIGTYEQYF.

This chain links TRBV28 with TRBJ2-1; D assignment may be TRBD1 or TRBD2 (5 bases each). The germline V gene encodes CDR1 MDHEN and CDR2 SYDVKM. Trimming pared 3 bases from V and 6 bases from J, leaving 27 bases between. The CDR3 is 19 amino acids. CDR3 sequence: CASSLSFVLRDPQSNEQFF. As DNA, the CDR3 is TGTGCCAGCAGTTTGAGTTTTGTTCTTAGGGACCCCCAGAGCAATGAGCAGTTCTTC.

This chain uses TRBV11-2 with TRBJ1-1, with D possibly TRBD1 on 5 matching bases. From germline, CDR1 is SGHAT and CDR2 FQNNGV. The CDR3 totals 13 residues. Deletions cut 5 bases from V and 1 base from J, with 8 bases between. DNA for the CDR3: TGTGCCAGCAGCCCCGGACAGAACACTGAAGCTTTCTTT. It specifies CASSPGQNTEAFF.

This chain joins TRBV13 and TRBJ2-1, with 8 bases lining up with TRBD2. V lost 4 bases, J lost 0 bases, and 5 bases stayed unmatched. The V gene's germline CDR1 is PRHDT and CDR2 FYEKMQ (reference sequence). This CDR3 comprises 16 residues. CDR3 amino acids: CASSSLAGSSYNEQFF. The CDR3 region has the DNA TGTGCCAGCAGCTCCCTAGCGGGTTCCTCCTACAATGAGCAGTTCTTC.

Remarks on this clone: Different DNA sequences within this sample yield the same CDR3. The rearrangement joins TRBV7-9 to TRBJ2-7; possibly TRBD2 for D (6 bases). The CDR3 sequence is 13 residues long. Trimming removed 4 bases at V and 3 bases at J, with 10 bases between. Per germline, CDR1 SEHNR and CDR2 FQNEAQ (reference sequence). In DNA form, the CDR3 reads TGTGCCAGCAGCTCCCCGGGAGACTACGAGCAGTACTTC. It encodes CASSSPGDYEQYF.

J is TRBJ2-7 and V is TRBV28; TRBD2 aligns across 7 bases. Germline V gives CDR1 MDHEN, CDR2 SYDVKM. V gave up 5 bases and J gave up 2 bases; unmatched junction bases: 3. The CDR3 length is 13 residues. The CDR3 here is CASSGLEAYEQYF. In DNA form, the CDR3 reads TGTGCCAGCAGTGGACTAGAAGCCTACGAGCAGTACTTC.

V and J are TRBV9 and TRBJ2-5, with D unresolved. The germline CDR1 and CDR2 sequences are SGDLS and YYNGEE. CDR3 size: 13 residues. V was trimmed by 0 bases and J by 1 base, leaving 4 bases between them. CDR3 in amino acids: CASSVETQETQYF. In DNA form, the CDR3 reads TGTGCCAGCAGCGTAGAGACCCAAGAGACCCAGTACTTC. Drawing the rest from reference TRBV9 and TRBJ2-5, the complete variable domain is DSGVTQTPKHLITATGQRVTLRCSPRSGDLSVYWYQQSLDQGLQFLIQYYNGEERAKGNILERFSAQQFPDLHSELNLSSLELGDSALYFCASSVETQETQYFGPGTRLLVL.

The chain couples TRBV6-5 to TRBJ1-1, with D possibly TRBD1 on 5 matching bases. The CDR3 is made up of 13 amino acids. Germline CDR1 and CDR2: MNHEY and SVGAGI. V gave up 7 bases and J gave up 4 bases, with 13 bases separating them. The CDR3 is CASTSRGSTEAFF. The CDR3 bases are TGTGCCAGCACCTCGAGGGGATCCACTGAAGCTTTCTTT.